This T cell receptor (beta chain) originates from a study of beta chain features in type 1 diabetes (dated by TCRdb to the late 2010s). Background on the whole study: No differences in mean age, gender distribution, total cell number or subset yield were found between patients and healthy donors. Across all samples, about 110 million sorted cells were examined, and cell number per subset correlated strongly with RNA yield. In the study, TCRB repertoires of sorted circulating CD4+ T cell subsets from recently diagnosed type 1 diabetes patients were compared with those of matched healthy donors. Regulatory and stem cell-like memory subsets were obtained from only 8 patients and roughly 8 healthy donors, while naive and central memory subsets were obtained from all 30 or so donors.

The research as a whole found: A moderate but significant shortening of TCRB CDR3 length was observed in type 1 diabetes patients in all four CD4+ subsets. HLA sub-analyses involved small numbers of individuals, so any influence of HLA type on TCRB rearrangement remained unresolved. Naive, central memory and regulatory TCRB repertoires appeared to be more similar among patients than among healthy donors. Patients with type 1 diabetes made fewer insertions and deleted more nucleotides at VDJ recombination sites, implying thymic rearrangement abnormalities. Because cDNA was sequenced instead of genomic DNA, activated cells with high expression could be over-represented, although the groups did not differ in activation or CD3 levels. Shorter templates might have been favored by PCR, but patient and control samples were amplified and corrected together, so both groups would have been affected equally by any skew.

V is trimmed back by 1 base and J by 7 bases, and the junction contains 1 base that no gene match accounts for. From the cysteine up to the phenylalanine, the CDR3 has a length of 12 residues. The kept DNA is CDR3 alone, 36 bases in frame from the first base. From the germline V gene (reference sequence), CDR1 is GTSNPN and CDR2 is SVGIG. The table lists this clone with a few counts. Its antigen is not yet known. No much larger clone is present one base from it, and per-base qualities are unavailable. Additional DNA sequences in this sample encode the identical CDR3. A single peripheral blood draw of around 0.11 L on average was collected from each donor into heparinised tubes. Naive, central memory, regulatory and stem cell-like memory CD4+ T cells were sorted on a BD FACSAria II using a panel including CD45RO, CCR7, CD25, CD127, CD95 and CD27. A purity above 95% was achieved for all sorted populations. PBMCs were isolated immediately by Lymphoprep density gradient centrifugation and stained directly without culture. To minimize batch effects, samples were stained and sorted in pairs, one healthy donor with one patient per experiment.

All of the isolated RNA was reverse transcribed with the High Capacity cDNA Reverse Transcription Kit, so expressed TCRB transcripts were sequenced. Deep immunoSEQ sequencing was performed on naive, central memory and regulatory T cell samples, with an average of roughly 3.5 million total reads per sample. Sorted cells were lysed in RLT buffer and RNA was extracted with DNase-treated RNeasy Micro or Mini kits, depending on cell number. Each cell subset was processed separately to prevent cross-contamination, with patient and healthy donor samples processed together. The immunoSEQ multiplex PCR was used to amplify TCRB sequences from cDNA, generating 87-bp fragments that spanned the CDR3 region. The amplicons were sequenced using the Illumina HiSeq platform. Regarding the original processing steps: Synthetic template baselines were used to correct PCR bias computationally, reads within Hamming distance 2 were collapsed together, and singletons that could not be merged were discarded. Reads were aligned to IMGT to assign V, D and J genes, CDR3 length, and insertions or deletions at six rearrangement sites. Within each subset, clonotype counts were normalized to sorted cell number, after which true diversity and Gini coefficients were computed with the tcR R package. Repertoire sharing was quantified using the overlap coefficient calculated on TCRB nucleotide sequences. As a proxy for the pre-selection repertoire, out-of-frame TCRB sequences from naive cells were analyzed. As stored in TCRdb, this immuneACCESS dataset retains in-frame rearrangements with V and J assigned. A fraction of the clones does not appear; measured against another copy, unresolved V genes explain less than half of the discrepancy, and the remainder lacks a known reason. The V and J calls and clone size come from that table; D and trimming were worked out from the DNA. Within this sample are around 310,000 clones, with about 13% of them counted one time only. The ten largest clones represent roughly 0.016% of the sample.

The sequenced sample was naive CD4+ T cells from blood. The cell subset or site label here, explained by the study, means: true naive CD4+ T cells. The chain couples TRBV30 to TRBJ2-1; 7 central bases correspond to TRBD2. The source is a woman between 18 and 29 years old with type 1 diabetes. This receptor carries the CDR3 CAWSGGGNEQFF. The DNA is TGTGCCTGGAGTGGGGGAGGGAATGAGCAGTTCTTC. The CDR3, completed at both ends by the reference TRBV30 and TRBJ2-1 genes, gives the full variable domain SQTIHQWPATLVQPVGSPLSLECTVEGTSNPNLYWYRQAAGRGLQLLFYSVGIGQISSEVPQNLSASRPQDRQFILSSKKLLLSDSGFYLCAWSGGGNEQFFGPGTRLTVL.